This T cell receptor (beta chain) was sequenced during a study of PD-1 blockade in classical Hodgkin lymphoma. Trimming left V 5 bases short and J 2 bases short, with 14 bases between. Germline values: CDR1 SGHTS, CDR2 YDEGEE. This CDR3 contains 15 residues. General study findings and limits: Compared with healthy donors, newly diagnosed patients reportedly showed lower baseline TCR diversity.

Assay used: immunoSEQ multiplex PCR; TCRdb lists only in-frame clones, some missing. Counted here are under 35,000 clones, around 85% occurring once; the ten biggest clones make up around 2.3%. In the case of this clone: Antigen: not known.

Time point noted: cycle 4 day 1 (C4D1), after five to seven weeks of nivolumab. With no exception, relapse followed autologous stem cell transplantation in all patients, and brentuximab vedotin exposure varied. Magnetic depletion of unwanted cells isolated CD4+ T cells from thawed PBMCs. Complete response, partial response or progressive disease were the best responses. The input for sequencing was CD4+ T cells from blood, taken before the fourth cycle of nivolumab. The chain carries TRBV5-8 and TRBJ2-1; D is unclear. This TCR was recovered from a human donor with classical Hodgkin lymphoma. CDR3 DNA sequence: TGTGCCAGCAGTAAGGGCAACACTCCCTACAATGAGCAGTTCTTC. Translated: CASSKGNTPYNEQFF.